The T cell receptor beta chain described here comes from a study of shared clonotypes between healthy human individuals. Data came from immunoSEQ multiplex PCR; TCRdb stores just in-frame clones and leaves some out. In the table there are fewer than 1.4 million clones, around three quarters of which are singletons. The sequencing input was memory CD4+ T cells from PBMCs. The sample's subset: CD45RA-negative fraction. This clonotype was sampled from a man between 18 and 29 years old in good health. Some clones in this sample may be carry-over from other donors' samples.

In DNA, the CDR3 is TGTGCCAGCAGCTTAGGCCTGGGGAACATTCCCTCCGAGCAGTACTTC. This codes for CASSLGLGNIPSEQYF. The J gene is TRBJ2-7, the V gene TRBV7-8; D is ambiguous. Trimming stripped 1 base from V and 6 bases from J, with 19 bases between. The CDR3 contains 16 residues. Germline-derived CDR1 and CDR2 are SGHVS and FQNEAQ.